This paragraph covers one T cell receptor (beta chain) sequence. The sample is drawn from a study of T cells expressing NK-cell markers. Across the study: Of eight sequenced donors, seven were HCMV-seropositive and one HCMV-seronegative.

TCRdb re-called the 5' RACE reads; every CDR3 protein appears as one record, without DNA. The listing records about 460,000 distinct CDR3 sequences. The CDR3 is 13 amino acids. The germline gives CDR1 DFQATT, CDR2 SNEGSKA (reference sequence). This TCR derives from a woman aged 45 to 65 in good health. The genes are TRBV20-1 and TRBJ2-5; TCRdb names TRBD2, which stays unverified in the absence of DNA. Sequenced: blood T cells: a sorted CD56 or NKG2C T cell subset, CD4+ or CD8+ T cells, or bulk PBMC T cells (not recorded which). The chain's CDR3 is CSAAGGGQETQYF.